A selection of T cell receptor beta chains follows, all from one sample in a study of blood T cells in healthy people across ages. TCRdb re-derived calls from the 5' RACE reads in MiXCR, one entry per CDR3 protein. The sample consists of 890,000 or so distinct CDR3 sequences, under 80% of them appearing once. The material sequenced was blood. The receptors here all came from a young man in good health. Both conserved end residues are part of each CDR3. Each record gives: clone size, D gene, J gene, V gene, CDR3 DNA, CDR3 protein. D genes are given only for firm matches. Not all rows give a size; the values are once, few, many and, for expanded clones, a class.

abundance: few; d_gene: .; j_gene: TRBJ2-7; v_gene: TRBV5-1; CDR3nt: TGCGCCAGCAGCTTGGTACGAGGGATTACGGACGAGCAGTACTTC; CDR3aa: CASSLVRGITDEQYF
abundance: .; d_gene: .; j_gene: TRBJ1-2; v_gene: TRBV10-3; CDR3nt: TGTGCCACCGTGACAGAGACCCTCTATGGCTACACCTTC; CDR3aa: CATVTETLYGYTF
abundance: .; d_gene: TRBD2; j_gene: TRBJ2-2; v_gene: TRBV4-3; CDR3nt: TGCGCCAGCAGCTTCCGGGGGGGCCAAACCGGGGAGCTGTTTTTT; CDR3aa: CASSFRGGQTGELFF
abundance: few; d_gene: TRBD2; j_gene: TRBJ2-5; v_gene: TRBV4-3; CDR3nt: TGCGCCAGCAGCCGATCGACTAGCGGGGGGGAGACCCAGTACTTC; CDR3aa: CASSRSTSGGETQYF
abundance: .; d_gene: .; j_gene: TRBJ1-4; v_gene: TRBV29-1; CDR3nt: TGCAGCGTTGAAGGACAGGCAGAAAAACTGTTTTTT; CDR3aa: CSVEGQAEKLFF
abundance: .; d_gene: .; j_gene: TRBJ2-4; v_gene: TRBV12-3/TRBV12-4; CDR3nt: TGTGCCAGCAGTTTAACAGGTGATGGACGAGAGCAGTACTTC; CDR3aa: CASSLTGDGREQYF
abundance: .; d_gene: .; j_gene: TRBJ2-6; v_gene: TRBV20-1; CDR3nt: TGCAGTGCTAGAGATTTGAGCTCTGGGGCCAACGTCCTGACTTTC; CDR3aa: CSARDLSSGANVLTF
abundance: .; d_gene: .; j_gene: TRBJ2-7; v_gene: TRBV6-6; CDR3nt: TGTGCCAGCAGTTACCCAGACTCTACCTACGAGCAGTACTTC; CDR3aa: CASSYPDSTYEQYF
abundance: .; d_gene: TRBD1; j_gene: TRBJ1-6; v_gene: TRBV25-1; CDR3nt: TGTGCCAGCAGTGGTCAAACAGGGACAGGGAATTCACCCCTCCACTTT; CDR3aa: CASSGQTGTGNSPLHF
abundance: many; d_gene: .; j_gene: TRBJ2-7; v_gene: TRBV4-3; CDR3nt: TGCGCCAGCAGCCAAGTGGCGGGGAGCTCCTACGAGCAGTACTTC; CDR3aa: CASSQVAGSSYEQYF
abundance: .; d_gene: .; j_gene: TRBJ1-2; v_gene: TRBV9; CDR3nt: TGTGCCAGCAGCGTAGCCGCTTCTAACTATGGCTACACCTTC; CDR3aa: CASSVAASNYGYTF
abundance: .; d_gene: TRBD1; j_gene: TRBJ1-1; v_gene: TRBV18; CDR3nt: TGTGCCAGCTCACGTCGGACAGGGGCAACGAACACTGAAGCTTTCTTT; CDR3aa: CASSRRTGATNTEAFF
abundance: .; d_gene: TRBD2; j_gene: TRBJ2-3; v_gene: TRBV12-3/TRBV12-4; CDR3nt: TGTGCCAGCAGCCGTACTAGCGGGGGGGACACAGATACGCAGTATTTT; CDR3aa: CASSRTSGGDTDTQYF
abundance: few; d_gene: TRBD2; j_gene: TRBJ2-5; v_gene: TRBV10-3; CDR3nt: TGTGCCATCAGTCCGACTAGCGGGGAAGAGACCCAGTACTTC; CDR3aa: CAISPTSGEETQYF
abundance: once; d_gene: TRBD2; j_gene: TRBJ2-5; v_gene: TRBV10-3; CDR3nt: TGTGCCATCAGTGACGAGCGGGGGGAAGAGACCCAGTACTTC; CDR3aa: CAISDERGEETQYF
abundance: few; d_gene: TRBD1; j_gene: TRBJ1-1; v_gene: TRBV13; CDR3nt: TGTGCCAGCAGCTGGACAGGGGCGGACACTGAAGCTTTCTTT; CDR3aa: CASSWTGADTEAFF
abundance: .; d_gene: .; j_gene: TRBJ2-4; v_gene: TRBV5-1; CDR3nt: TGCGCCAGCAGCTCAGGACAAGAGTTAAACATTCAGTACTTC; CDR3aa: CASSSGQELNIQYF
abundance: .; d_gene: .; j_gene: TRBJ2-5; v_gene: TRBV20-1; CDR3nt: TGCAGTTTCAGGTCACTATTAGAGACCCAGTACTTC; CDR3aa: CSFRSLLETQYF
abundance: .; d_gene: TRBD1; j_gene: TRBJ2-7; v_gene: TRBV7-9; CDR3nt: TGTGCCAGCAGCCCCCGAGCAGGGGGCGCTTACGAGCAGTACTTC; CDR3aa: CASSPRAGGAYEQYF
abundance: few; d_gene: TRBD1; j_gene: TRBJ2-5; v_gene: TRBV6-1; CDR3nt: TGTGCCAGCAGTGAGACAGGGGTGGAGACCCAGTACTTC; CDR3aa: CASSETGVETQYF
abundance: .; d_gene: TRBD2; j_gene: TRBJ2-1; v_gene: TRBV27; CDR3nt: TGTGCCGGCAGTTTATCCCCGGGACTAGCGGGGAATGAGCAGTTCTTC; CDR3aa: CAGSLSPGLAGNEQFF
abundance: .; d_gene: .; j_gene: TRBJ1-2; v_gene: TRBV2; CDR3nt: TGTGCCAGCAGTGAAGTCAGGGTGATGGAGGGCTACACCTTC; CDR3aa: CASSEVRVMEGYTF
abundance: few; d_gene: TRBD1; j_gene: TRBJ1-4; v_gene: TRBV10-3; CDR3nt: TGTGCCATCAGTGAGTCGAGAAGAGGACAGGGTGTTGAAAAACTGTTTTTT; CDR3aa: CAISESRRGQGVEKLFF
abundance: few; d_gene: TRBD1; j_gene: TRBJ2-5; v_gene: TRBV6-5; CDR3nt: TGTGCCAGCAGTGACGGGGACAGAGAGACCCAGTACTTC; CDR3aa: CASSDGDRETQYF
abundance: .; d_gene: .; j_gene: TRBJ2-1; v_gene: TRBV30; CDR3nt: TGTGCCTGGAGTACTCAGAATGAGCAGTTCTTC; CDR3aa: CAWSTQNEQFF
abundance: .; d_gene: .; j_gene: TRBJ2-5; v_gene: TRBV7-2; CDR3nt: TGTGCCAGCAGCCCCCTGGCAGAGACCCAGTACTTC; CDR3aa: CASSPLAETQYF